Below, one TCR beta chain is given with its context. The CDR3 consists of 16 residues. Looked up from germline, CDR1 is SGHNT and CDR2 is YYREEE (reference sequence). V trimming: 0 bases; J trimming: 1 base; junction bases outside the gene matches: 4. Assignment of participants to cohorts was predicated upon participant-reported clinical history. Recovery among Cohort 3 donors was established by two negative PCRs, clearance, or symptom resolution. This sample stems from a study of blood T cell repertoires in COVID-19. Study in general: Italy, Spain and the United States were the sources of the convalescent and acute COVID-19 samples.

As processed by the authors: Using reference gene primer amplification, nucleated cell counts were estimated. Libraries were prepared by immunoSEQ multiplex PCR; TCRdb keeps only in-frame clonotypes and omits some of them. That table is the source of V, J and clone size, and D and trimming were worked out from the DNA. The profile shows a few hundred thousand clones, approximately 88% of them singletons. Material: PBMCs or T cells enriched from blood (not recorded which). The rearrangement links TRBV5-4 to TRBJ1-3; TRBD1 aligns across 7 bases. This receptor was obtained from a woman between 18 and 29 years old who had recovered from COVID-19. CDR3 region: CASSLAAGGSGNTIYF. The CDR3 DNA follows: TGTGCCAGCAGCTTGGCCGCAGGGGGATCTGGAAACACCATATATTTT. Together with reference TRBV5-4 and TRBJ1-3, the CDR3 gives the full variable domain: ETGVTQSPTHLIKTRGQQVTLRCSSQSGHNTVSWYQQALGQGPQFIFQYYREEENGRGNFPPRFSGLQFPNYSSELNVNALELDDSALYLCASSLAAGGSGNTIYFGEGSWLTVV.